The entry below describes one T cell receptor (beta chain). The antigen remains unidentified. This CDR3 spans 18 amino acids. V lost 3 bases, J lost 1 base, and 11 bases stayed unmatched. This record comes from a study of T cells in Graves' hyperthyroidism and ophthalmopathy. Overall study findings and caveats: Patients with ophthalmopathy were separated from those with stable hyperthyroidism by a 13 V-J model.

Amplified TCR beta CDR3 regions derived from RNA transcripts. The HTBI primer set served for first-round RT-PCR of the TCR CDR3. One entry per CDR3 protein, called by TCRdb with MiXCR from the multiplex PCR reads. The repertoire holds almost 250,000 distinct CDR3 sequences, approximately 23% seen once, with around 32% in the top ten. Sequencing input: blood. The chain links TRBV12-3 or TRBV12-4 to TRBJ2-7, with 11 bases identical to TRBD2. This TCR derives from a woman between 35 and 50 years old with Graves' ophthalmopathy. CDR3 nucleotides: TGTGCCAGCAGTTTTTCGGCTAGCGGGAGGTTGTGGTCCTACGAGCAGTACTTC. It translates to CASSFSASGRLWSYEQYF.